This TCR beta chain came from a study of PD-1 blockade in classical Hodgkin lymphoma. After autologous stem cell transplantation all patients relapsed, and prior brentuximab vedotin exposure differed between cohorts. Complete response, partial response or progressive disease were the best responses. The data were produced by immunoSEQ multiplex PCR, yet TCRdb's version contains in-frame clones alone and is incomplete. This table holds approximately 160,000 clones, nearly 80% found once. The germline V and J ends were trimmed by 0 bases and 2 bases, with 9 bases remaining between them. In germline, CDR1 is MNHEY, CDR2 SVGAGI. The CDR3 extends over 15 amino acids. In the case of this clone: Its target is unknown.

Study results and caveats: Only CD4+ TCR diversity, not CD8+, had risen significantly by C4D1. Reported baseline diversity: healthy donors highest, relapsed/refractory patients lowest. Lower baseline TCR diversity marked trial partial responders and progressors.

The TCR comes from a human donor with classical Hodgkin lymphoma. J is TRBJ2-3 and V is TRBV6-5, with D unclear. The material sequenced was peripheral blood mononuclear cells (PBMCs), taken before the second cycle of nivolumab. For the CDR3, the DNA is TGTGCCAGCAGTTACTCGACGAAATTCACAGATACGCAGTATTTT. Translated: CASSYSTKFTDTQYF.